The subject of this entry is one T cell receptor beta chain. The sample is drawn from a study of blood T cell repertoires in COVID-19. The CDR3 consists of 15 residues. J lost 0 bases, V lost 7 bases, and 8 bases had no gene match. CDR1 and CDR2 from the germline V gene are SGHVS and FQNEAQ. Exposed participants came across a COVID-19 case within 2 weeks before study entry. Original methodology: The authors estimated nucleated cell counts from reference gene primer amplification. Profiling relied on immunoSEQ multiplex PCR, and the TCRdb table lists in-frame clones only, not all of them. That table gives V, J and clone size, and the DNA gave D and trimming. The sample lists 430,000 or so clones, about 88% occurring once.

The clonotype was recovered from a young woman who had been exposed to COVID-19. The chain recombines TRBV7-8 with TRBJ2-7; 8 bases map to TRBD2. The material sequenced was PBMCs or T cells enriched from blood (not recorded which). Here the CDR3 reads CASNPAGAHSYEQYF. CDR3 bases: TGTGCCAGCAACCCAGCGGGAGCCCACTCCTACGAGCAGTACTTC.